The rows below give T cell receptor beta chains drawn from one sample of a study of Ad26.COV2.S vaccination and SARS-CoV-2 variants. Libraries were prepared by immunoSEQ multiplex PCR; TCRdb keeps only in-frame clonotypes and omits some of them. Among 300,000 to 400,000 clones listed, 92% were seen once. Sample: peripheral blood, taken after recovery from COVID-19. These receptors came from a human donor who had recovered from COVID-19. Each CDR3 is given with its conserved first and last residue. The D gene is left open where the match is weak. Part of the rows lack a size; the others show once, few, many or a class for expanded clones.

J,D,V,size,CDR3,DNA
TRBJ1-6,-,TRBV19,few,CASSIEGSPLHF,TGTGCCAGTAGTATTGAGGGTTCACCCCTCCACTTT
TRBJ2-2,-,TRBV29-1,-,CSVESENTGELFF,TGCAGCGTTGAATCAGAGAACACCGGGGAGCTGTTTTTT
TRBJ1-5,TRBD1,TRBV6-2/TRBV6-3,-,CASSSPASGGTEPQHF,TGTGCCAGCAGTTCTCCAGCTTCAGGGGGTACGGAGCCCCAGCATTTT
TRBJ1-1,-,TRBV2,once,CASRPGGPDTEAFF,TGTGCCAGCAGACCTGGGGGCCCGGACACTGAAGCTTTCTTT
TRBJ1-2,TRBD1,TRBV12-5,-,CASGLVARGYGYTF,TGTGCTAGTGGTTTGGTTGCCAGGGGGTATGGCTACACCTTC
TRBJ2-1,-,TRBV19,-,CASSEDSNYNEQFF,TGTGCCAGTAGTGAGGACAGTAACTACAATGAGCAGTTCTTC
TRBJ1-2,-,TRBV4-3,-,CASSQVLTEANYGYTF,TGCGCCAGCAGCCAAGTATTAACCGAAGCTAACTATGGCTACACCTTC
TRBJ1-1,-,TRBV7-2,few,CASSLGLMNTEAFF,TGTGCCAGCAGCTTGGGACTGATGAACACTGAAGCTTTCTTT
TRBJ2-2,TRBD1,TRBV4-1,-,CASSQSDRDTGELFF,TGCGCCAGCAGCCAATCCGACAGGGACACCGGGGAGCTGTTTTTT
TRBJ2-3,TRBD2,TRBV6-4,-,CASSRTSGADTQYF,TGTGCCAGCAGCAGGACTAGCGGGGCGGATACGCAGTATTTT
TRBJ1-2,-,TRBV11-2,-,CASSLDAGAYGYTF,TGTGCCAGCAGCTTAGACGCAGGAGCCTATGGCTACACCTTC